These 28 T cell receptor beta chains were all obtained from the same sample, sequenced in a study of neurological immune-mediated disorders. Time point: technical triplicate 2. TCRdb processed the 5' RACE reads anew with MiXCR; each CDR3 protein has one entry. The table shows about 55,000 distinct CDR3 sequences, with about 24% occurring only once. Sequencing was carried out using PBMCs. The receptors were gathered from a man in his sixties with HTLV-1-associated myelopathy (HAM/TSP).

The V and J genes are TRBV20-1 and TRBJ1-5, with D perhaps matching TRBD1 (6 bases). CDR1 is DFQATT and CDR2 is SNEGSKA in the germline V gene (reference sequence). Trimming shortened V by 5 bases and J by 4 bases, and 15 bases separated the two germline ends. This CDR3 spans 14 amino acids. This CDR3 reads CSAGIRGGNQPQHF. The CDR3 nucleotides read TGCAGTGCTGGGATCAGGGGAGGAAATCAGCCCCAGCATTTT.

This clonotype was observed at least ten times. V is TRBV5-1 and J is TRBJ1-1; D remains ambiguous. CDR1 SGHRS and CDR2 YFSETQ come from the germline V gene. The CDR3 spans 13 residues. V gave up 4 bases and J gave up 3 bases, with 10 bases separating them. The CDR3 spells CASSEVLDTEAFF. The CDR3, as DNA: TGCGCCAGCAGCGAGGTTTTGGACACTGAAGCTTTCTTT.

This clonotype was seen at least ten times. The V and J genes are TRBV28 and TRBJ1-3, with D uncertain. The CDR3 has 14 amino acids. CDR1 is MDHEN, CDR2 SYDVKM, per germline. Trimming cost V 4 bases and J 2 bases, with 9 bases left between them. DNA for the CDR3: TGTGCCAGCAGTTGGGGTAATACTGGAAACACCATATATTTT. It specifies CASSWGNTGNTIYF.

The chain uses TRBV5-1 and TRBJ2-7; 9 bases are a match to TRBD1. V shed 4 bases and J 4 bases; nucleotides not matched to a gene: 6. Germline V gives CDR1 SGHRS, CDR2 YFSETQ. The CDR3 extends over 14 amino acids. CDR3 protein: CASSPDRGLYEQYF. The CDR3 region has the DNA TGCGCCAGCAGCCCGGACAGGGGTCTTTACGAGCAGTACTTC.

The table lists this clonotype with many counts. The V gene is TRBV20-1, the J gene TRBJ2-5; D ambiguous. V was clipped by 3 bases and J by 3 bases, with 14 bases between them. The CDR3 extends over 14 amino acids. Germline assignment: CDR1 DFQATT and CDR2 SNEGSKA (reference sequence). This CDR3 is CSASIPAREETQYF. CDR3 DNA: TGCAGTGCTAGTATACCCGCCAGAGAAGAGACCCAGTACTTC.

In this sample, this clonotype turned up many times. V usage is TRBV21-1 and J usage is TRBJ2-2; TRBD1 reflects the table's D call only, with no check against the DNA. TRBV21-1 is shown as a pseudogene. The CDR3 totals 17 residues. CDR3 residues: CASSKKREQGNTGELFF. CDR3 DNA: TGTGCCAGCAGCAAAAAACGGGAACAGGGCAACACCGGGGAGCTGTTTTTT.

This clonotype was recorded at least ten times. The gene calls are TRBV28 and TRBJ2-3, with D tentatively TRBD2 (5 bases). CDR3 length: 12 residues. V was clipped by 8 bases and J by 9 bases, with 15 bases between them. CDR1 is MDHEN, CDR2 SYDVKM, per germline. CDR3 loop: CASARGAETQYF. The CDR3 nucleotides read TGTGCCAGCGCCAGAGGAGCGGAAACGCAGTATTTT.

This CDR3 reads CASSLAAGEGAFF. As DNA, the CDR3 is TGTGCCAGCAGCTTAGCTGCGGGCGAGGGGGCTTTCTTT. This sequence joins TRBV7-9 and TRBJ1-1, with a weak D call TRBD1 (5 bases). Trimming pared 0 bases from V and 11 bases from J, leaving 13 bases between. There are 13 residues in the CDR3. Germline V gene data show CDR1 as SEHNR and CDR2 as FQNEAQ (reference sequence).

In this sample, this clonotype turned up many times. The chain employs TRBV27 and TRBJ1-1, with D hard to call. The germline CDR1 and CDR2 sequences are MNHEY and SMNVEV (reference sequence). The CDR3 runs to 13 residues. With 3 bases removed from V and 7 bases from J, the gap between germline ends came to 12 bases. DNA of the CDR3: TGTGCCAGCAGTTTTTCGGCAGAAATTGAAGCTTTCTTT. This sequence encodes CASSFSAEIEAFF.

There are many counts of this clonotype. The rearrangement uses TRBV2 and TRBJ2-2; D ambiguous. Germline CDR1 SNHLY, CDR2 FYNNEI. The CDR3 consists of 13 residues. The V end was cut by 4 bases, the J end by 4 bases, with 7 bases between. The CDR3 sequence: CASSAVPTGELFF. The CDR3 DNA reads TGTGCCAGCAGTGCTGTCCCCACCGGGGAGCTGTTTTTT.

This clonotype has a count of ten or more. J is TRBJ2-7 and V is TRBV5-5; D is possibly TRBD1 or TRBD2 (7 bases each). Germline V gene lookup returns CDR1 SGHKS and CDR2 YYEKEE (reference sequence). The CDR3 consists of 16 residues. Trimming removed 4 bases from V and 0 bases from J, with 17 bases in between. The CDR3 protein is CASSGGRQGYSYEQYF. The CDR3 region has the DNA TGTGCCAGCAGCGGCGGGAGACAGGGTTACTCCTACGAGCAGTACTTC.

The chain recombines TRBV5-1 with TRBJ2-2, with TRBD1 identical over 11 bases. The V and J ends lost 3 bases and 2 bases, in that order; junction bases with no gene match: 6. The CDR3 is 17 amino acids. Germline CDR1 SGHRS, CDR2 YFSETQ. As DNA, the CDR3 is TGCGCCAGCAGCTCGAAATGGACAGGGGGCAACACCGGGGAGCTGTTTTTT. Translated, it gives CASSSKWTGGNTGELFF.

Here the CDR3 reads CASSLSARDTGELFF. The DNA of the CDR3 is TGCGCCAGCAGCTTGTCGGCCAGAGACACCGGGGAGCTGTTTTTT. The chain carries TRBV5-1 and TRBJ2-2, with no clear D. Germline CDR1 reads SGHRS; CDR2 reads YFSETQ. The CDR3 runs 15 residues. Trimming removed 1 base from V and 3 bases from J, with 10 bases in between.

The chain has TRBV5-1 and TRBJ2-4; 9 nucleotides align to TRBD2. Germline V gene data show CDR1 as SGHRS and CDR2 as YFSETQ. The CDR3 extends over 16 amino acids. The V and J ends lost 0 bases and 3 bases, in that order; junction bases with no gene match: 4. CDR3 region: CASSLEAGGIKNIQYF. CDR3 in DNA: TGCGCCAGCAGCTTGGAAGCGGGAGGAATCAAAAACATTCAGTACTTC.

The chain recombines TRBV20-1 with TRBJ2-1; perhaps TRBD2 as D (6 bases). The CDR3 spans 15 residues. CDR1 is DFQATT, CDR2 SNEGSKA, per germline (reference sequence). V lost 2 bases and J lost 5, with 16 bases in between. CDR3 amino acids: CSARPPLEGNNEQFF. CDR3 nucleotide sequence: TGCAGTGCTAGACCACCGTTGGAGGGAAACAATGAGCAGTTCTTC.

This clonotype was counted ten times or more. This chain uses TRBV27 with TRBJ2-1; 7 positions agree with TRBD1. This CDR3 region has 12 residues. J was trimmed by 10 bases and V by 5 bases; bases with no gene match: 5. CDR1 is MNHEY and CDR2 is SMNVEV in the germline V gene (reference sequence). CDR3 bases: TGTGCCAGCAGTACCCGGACAGGCGAGCAGTTCTTC. Translating gives CASSTRTGEQFF.

This clonotype was counted at least ten times. The J gene is TRBJ2-6, the V gene TRBV3-1; tentatively, D is TRBD2 (5 bases). V dropped 1 base and J dropped 4 bases, with 11 bases sitting between them. The CDR3 spans 16 residues. Germline loops: CDR1 LGHDT, CDR2 YNNKEL (reference sequence). The CDR3: CASSQAPGGGANVLTF. The CDR3 region has the DNA TGTGCCAGCAGCCAAGCCCCTGGCGGGGGGGCCAACGTCCTGACTTTC.

This clonotype occurred many times. The rearrangement links TRBV29-1 to TRBJ1-4; D gene uncertain. Trimming took off 7 bases at V and 4 bases at J, with 7 bases between the two ends. The CDR3 sequence is 11 residues long. Germline CDR1 SQVTM, CDR2 ANQGSEA. The CDR3 region is CSARLNEKLFF. CDR3 DNA: TGCAGCGCCCGACTTAATGAAAAACTGTTTTTT.

This chain joins TRBV5-4 and TRBJ2-7; 9 nucleotides line up with TRBD1. The junction had 17 bases not matched to a gene; V was cut back by 4 bases and J by 9 bases. The germline V gene encodes CDR1 SGHNT and CDR2 YYREEE (reference sequence). The length of the CDR3 is 16 residues. CDR3 amino acids: CASSRSSGQGYSGQYF. The CDR3 coding sequence is TGTGCCAGCAGCCGAAGTTCGGGACAGGGATACTCCGGGCAGTACTTC.

This clonotype was counted ten times or more. This chain joins TRBV5-1 and TRBJ2-3; 11 nucleotides line up with TRBD2. Trimming removed 4 bases from V and 0 bases from J; junction bases left unmatched: 7. Germline CDR1 reads SGHRS; CDR2 reads YFSETQ. The CDR3 is 17 amino acids. The CDR3: CASSTLLAGVSTDTQYF. The DNA for the CDR3 is TGCGCCAGCAGCACCCTACTAGCGGGAGTCAGCACAGATACGCAGTATTTT.

This clonotype was counted at least ten times. J is TRBJ2-2 and V is TRBV20-1, with D tentatively TRBD2 (5 bases). Germline V lookup: CDR1 DFQATT, CDR2 SNEGSKA (reference sequence). Deletions cut 0 bases from V and 6 bases from J, with 11 bases between. This CDR3 is 14 amino acids long. CDR3 sequence: CSARDSGFAGELFF. The CDR3 DNA reads TGCAGTGCTAGAGACTCGGGGTTCGCCGGGGAGCTGTTTTTT.

This clonotype was seen ten or more times. The V and J genes are TRBV7-9 and TRBJ2-7, with 8 positions matching TRBD2. The germline V gene encodes CDR1 SEHNR and CDR2 FQNEAQ (reference sequence). This CDR3 region has 14 residues. The J segment lost 5 bases and the V segment lost 2 bases, leaving 5 bases of the junction unmatched. The CDR3 DNA reads TGTGCCAGCAGCTTAAGCGGGAGTTCCCACGAGCAGTACTTC. This sequence encodes CASSLSGSSHEQYF.

The chain employs TRBV6-6 and TRBJ2-7, with 7 nucleotides matching TRBD1. The CDR3 consists of 15 residues. Germline V gene lookup returns CDR1 MNHNY and CDR2 SVGAGI (reference sequence). The V gene end was trimmed by 0 bases and the J gene end by 2 bases; junction bases not matched to a gene: 4. The CDR3, as DNA: TGTGCCAGCAGTTACTCTAGAGGGGGCCCCTACGAGCAGTACTTC. This encodes CASSYSRGGPYEQYF.

The chain joins TRBV7-3 to TRBJ2-1; D assignment may be TRBD1 or TRBD2 (5 bases each). The CDR3 has 12 residues. Trimming took 1 base from V and 9 from J, leaving 7 bases between them. The germline CDR1 and CDR2 sequences are SGHTA and FQGTGA. Written as DNA, the CDR3 is TGTGCCAGCAGCTTAATTGGGACTGAGCAGTTCTTC. Amino acids: CASSLIGTEQFF.

This clonotype was seen many times. This chain connects TRBV29-1 to TRBJ1-1, with 12 positions matching TRBD1. Germline-derived CDR1 and CDR2 are SQVTM and ANQGSEA. V dropped 6 bases and J dropped 4; count of bases not matched to a gene: 9. This CDR3 contains 15 residues. CDR3 region: CSVGGGQGASTEAFF. The DNA of the CDR3 is TGCAGCGTGGGAGGGGGACAGGGGGCCAGCACTGAAGCTTTCTTT. Supplemented by reference TRBV29-1 and TRBJ1-1, the full variable domain reads SAVISQKPSRDICQRGTSLTIQCQVDSQVTMMFWYRQQPGQSLTLIATANQGSEATYESGFVIDKFPISRPNLTFSTLTVSNMSPEDSSIYLCSVGGGQGASTEAFFGQGTRLTVV.

Turning to this clonotype: One junction end disagrees with the germline gene, perhaps due to a read error. This chain connects TRBV5-1 to TRBJ2-2; D uncertain. The CDR3 is made up of 14 amino acids. The germline V gene has CDR1 SGHRS and CDR2 YFSETQ. The CDR3 coding sequence is TGCGCCAGCGGCTTGGCGCAGAACACCGGGGAGCTGTTTTTT. Its protein product is CASGLAQNTGELFF. The full variable domain, its missing parts supplied by reference TRBV5-1 and TRBJ2-2, is KAGVTQTPRYLIKTRGQQVTLSCSPISGHRSVSWYQQTPGQGLQFLFEYFSETQRNKGNFPGRFSGRQFSNSRSEMNVSTLELGDSALYLCASGLAQNTGELFFGEGSRLTVL.

This clonotype showed up many times. The chain employs TRBV20-1 and TRBJ1-2; 7 positions match TRBD1. V lost 6 bases, J lost 6 bases, and 10 bases stayed unmatched. This CDR3 comprises 13 residues. CDR1 DFQATT and CDR2 SNEGSKA come from the germline V gene (reference sequence). The CDR3, as DNA: TGCAGTGCCCCAACAGGGGAGGAGGATGGCTACACCTTC. Translation: CSAPTGEEDGYTF.

This clonotype was found many times. The rearrangement joins TRBV6-1 to TRBJ2-1, with TRBD2 identical over 12 bases. Germline CDR1 MNHNS, CDR2 SASEGT. The J segment lost 1 base and the V segment lost 7 bases, leaving 2 bases of the junction unmatched. The CDR3 is 15 residues long. CDR3 bases: TGTGCCAGCATCCTAGCGGGAGGGTCCTACAATGAGCAGTTCTTC. Protein product: CASILAGGSYNEQFF.